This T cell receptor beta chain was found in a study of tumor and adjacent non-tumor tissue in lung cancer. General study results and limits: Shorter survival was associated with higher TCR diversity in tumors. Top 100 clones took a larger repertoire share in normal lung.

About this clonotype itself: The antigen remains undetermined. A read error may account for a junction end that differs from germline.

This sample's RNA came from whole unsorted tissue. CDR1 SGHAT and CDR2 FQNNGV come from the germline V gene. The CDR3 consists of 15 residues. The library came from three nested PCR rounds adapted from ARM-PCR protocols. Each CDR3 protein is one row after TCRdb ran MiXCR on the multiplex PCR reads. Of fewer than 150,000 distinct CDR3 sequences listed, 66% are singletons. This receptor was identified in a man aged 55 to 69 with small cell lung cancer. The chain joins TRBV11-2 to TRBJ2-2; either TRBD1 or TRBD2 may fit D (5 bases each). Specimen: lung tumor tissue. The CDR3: CASTLDGANIGELFF. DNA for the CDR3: TGTGCCAGCACCCTTGACGGGGCGAACATCGGGGAGTTGTTTTTT.